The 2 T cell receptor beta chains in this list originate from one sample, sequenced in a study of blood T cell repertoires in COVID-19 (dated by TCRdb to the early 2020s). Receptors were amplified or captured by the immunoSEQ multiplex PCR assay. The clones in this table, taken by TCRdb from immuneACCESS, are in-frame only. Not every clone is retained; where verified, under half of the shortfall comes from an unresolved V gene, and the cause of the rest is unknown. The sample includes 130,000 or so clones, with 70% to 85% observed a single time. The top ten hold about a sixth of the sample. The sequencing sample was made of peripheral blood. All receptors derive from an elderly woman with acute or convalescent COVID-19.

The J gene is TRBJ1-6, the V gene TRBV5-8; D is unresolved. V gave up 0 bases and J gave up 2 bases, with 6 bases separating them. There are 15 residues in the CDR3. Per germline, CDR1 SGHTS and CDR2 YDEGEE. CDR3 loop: CASSLGTAYNSPLHF. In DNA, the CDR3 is TGTGCCAGCAGCTTGGGTACAGCCTATAATTCACCCCTCCACTTT.

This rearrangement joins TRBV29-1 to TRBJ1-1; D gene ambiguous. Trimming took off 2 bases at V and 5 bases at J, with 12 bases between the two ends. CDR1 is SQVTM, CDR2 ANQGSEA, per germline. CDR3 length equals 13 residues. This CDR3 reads CSVERSRRTEAFF. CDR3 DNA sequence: TGCAGCGTTGAACGGAGTAGGAGGACTGAAGCTTTCTTT.